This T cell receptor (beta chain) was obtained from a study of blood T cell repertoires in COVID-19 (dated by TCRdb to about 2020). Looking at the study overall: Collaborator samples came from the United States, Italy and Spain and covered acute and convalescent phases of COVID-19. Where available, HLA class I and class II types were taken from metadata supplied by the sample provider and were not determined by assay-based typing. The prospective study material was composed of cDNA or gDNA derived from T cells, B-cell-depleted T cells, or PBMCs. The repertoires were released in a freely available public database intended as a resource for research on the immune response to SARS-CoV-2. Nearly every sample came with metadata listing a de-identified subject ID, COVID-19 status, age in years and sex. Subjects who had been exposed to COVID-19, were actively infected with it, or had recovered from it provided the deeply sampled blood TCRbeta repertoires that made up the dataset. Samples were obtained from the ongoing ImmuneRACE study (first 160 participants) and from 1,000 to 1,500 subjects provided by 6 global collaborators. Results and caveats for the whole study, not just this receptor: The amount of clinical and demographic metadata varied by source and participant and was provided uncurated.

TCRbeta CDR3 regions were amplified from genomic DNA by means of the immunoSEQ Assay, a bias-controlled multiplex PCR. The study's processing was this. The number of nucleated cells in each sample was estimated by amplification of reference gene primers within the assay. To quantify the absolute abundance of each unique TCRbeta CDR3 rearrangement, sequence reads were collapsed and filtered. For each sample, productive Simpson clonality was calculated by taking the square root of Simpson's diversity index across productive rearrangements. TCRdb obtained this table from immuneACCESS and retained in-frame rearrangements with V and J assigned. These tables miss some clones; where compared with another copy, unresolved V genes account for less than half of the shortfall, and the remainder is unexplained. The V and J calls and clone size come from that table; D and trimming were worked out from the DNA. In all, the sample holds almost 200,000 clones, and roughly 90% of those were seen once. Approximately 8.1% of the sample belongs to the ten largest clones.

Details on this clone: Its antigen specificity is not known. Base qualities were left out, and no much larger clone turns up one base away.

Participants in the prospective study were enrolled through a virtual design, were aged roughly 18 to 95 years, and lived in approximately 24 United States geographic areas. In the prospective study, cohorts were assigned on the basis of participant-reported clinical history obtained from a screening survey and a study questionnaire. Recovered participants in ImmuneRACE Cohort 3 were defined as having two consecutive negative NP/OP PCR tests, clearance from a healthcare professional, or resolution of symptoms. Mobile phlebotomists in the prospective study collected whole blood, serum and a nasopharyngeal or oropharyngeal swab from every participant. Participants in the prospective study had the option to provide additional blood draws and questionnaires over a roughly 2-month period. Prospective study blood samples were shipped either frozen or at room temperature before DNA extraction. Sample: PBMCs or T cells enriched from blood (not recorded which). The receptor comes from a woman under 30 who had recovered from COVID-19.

The DNA sequence reads TGTGCCAGCAGCTTAAGGGGGCCTGAGTACTTC. Its amino acids are CASSLRGPEYF. This receptor chain uses TRBV7-9 and TRBJ2-7, with 7 central nucleotides matching TRBD1. CDR1 and CDR2, per the germline V gene (reference sequence), are SEHNR and FQNEAQ. Clipping removes 2 bases from V and 11 bases from J, with 3 as the unmatched junction base count. The CDR3, from cysteine to phenylalanine, totals 11 residues. The kept DNA is CDR3 alone, 33 bases in frame from the first base.